The clone carrying this T cell receptor (beta chain) was detected ten times or more. Graves' hyperthyroidism without ophthalmopathy progression within 18 months was termed stable. Clinical symptoms, serum thyroxine, TRAb, thyroid ultrasound and orbital computed tomography informed diagnoses. PBMCs were sourced from roughly 10 ml fresh peripheral blood. The entry originates in a study of T cells in Graves' hyperthyroidism and ophthalmopathy. Overall study context: Sampling of peripheral blood happened at initial diagnosis, prior to any treatment.

From RNA transcripts, TCR beta CDR3 regions were amplified. The HTBI primer set served for first-round RT-PCR of the TCR CDR3. TCRdb re-called the multiplex PCR reads with MiXCR, one entry per CDR3 protein. The repertoire has some 400,000 distinct CDR3 sequences, around 13% of them found once; the top ten carry about 11%. The source material was blood. The sequence derives from a woman in her sixties or seventies with Graves' hyperthyroidism.

Written as DNA, the CDR3 is TGCGCCAGCAGCCCCAGCGGCCTTAGTATTGATACGCAGTATTTT. It translates to CASSPSGLSIDTQYF. This chain links TRBV5-1 with TRBJ2-3, with a tentative D call TRBD2 (5 bases). This CDR3 is built from 15 residues. Germline V gene lookup returns CDR1 SGHRS and CDR2 YFSETQ. V lost 4 bases to trimming and J lost 6 bases, with 18 bases between them.